This T cell receptor beta chain was retrieved from a study of T-cell reconstitution after alpha-beta-depleted transplantation in children. Germline CDR1 SNHLY, CDR2 FYNNEI. With V trimmed by 9 bases and J by 2 bases, 10 bases remained unmatched. CDR3 size: 16 residues. Unique molecular identifiers were used in preparing the TCRbeta library. TCRdb re-called the PCR reads with MiXCR, one entry per CDR3 protein. The sample carries approximately 800,000 distinct CDR3 sequences, less than 20% recorded once. This sequence was found in a male patient aged 10 to 17 who had a stem cell transplant for acute lymphoblastic leukemia, so the T cells may come from the graft donor. Here the sequenced sample was PBMCs, mostly from graft donor cells, taken 360 days after TCRalphabeta/CD19-depleted stem cell transplant. The chain couples TRBV2 to TRBJ2-5; 12 bases are a match to TRBD2. The CDR3, as DNA: TGTGCCAGAGCCCTACGGACTAGCGGGGTACAAGAGACCCAGTACTTC. Translation gives CARALRTSGVQETQYF.